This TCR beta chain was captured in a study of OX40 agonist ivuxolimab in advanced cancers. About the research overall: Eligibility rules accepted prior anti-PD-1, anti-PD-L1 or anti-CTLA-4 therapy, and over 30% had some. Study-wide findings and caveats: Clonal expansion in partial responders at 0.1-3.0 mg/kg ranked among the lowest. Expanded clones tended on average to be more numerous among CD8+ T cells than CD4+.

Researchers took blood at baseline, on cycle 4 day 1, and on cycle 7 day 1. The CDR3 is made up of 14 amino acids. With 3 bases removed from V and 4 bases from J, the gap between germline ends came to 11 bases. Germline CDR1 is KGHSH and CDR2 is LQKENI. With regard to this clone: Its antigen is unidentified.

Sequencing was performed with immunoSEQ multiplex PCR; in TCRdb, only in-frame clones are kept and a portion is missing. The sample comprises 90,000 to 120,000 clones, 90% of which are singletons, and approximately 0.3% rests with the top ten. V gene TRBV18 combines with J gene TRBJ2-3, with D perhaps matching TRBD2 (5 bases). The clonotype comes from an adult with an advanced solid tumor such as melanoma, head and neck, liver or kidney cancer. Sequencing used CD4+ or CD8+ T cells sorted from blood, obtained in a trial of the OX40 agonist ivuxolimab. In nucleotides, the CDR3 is TGTGCCAGCTCACCCGGGGTCTCATCAGATACGCAGTATTTT. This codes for CASSPGVSSDTQYF.